This TCR beta chain was captured in a study of blood T cell repertoires in COVID-19. Data came from immunoSEQ multiplex PCR; TCRdb stores just in-frame clones and leaves some out. The data contain about 310,000 clones, 75% to 90% of them singletons. Trimming stripped 2 bases from V and 3 bases from J, with 16 bases between. The CDR3 consists of 16 residues. The V gene's germline CDR1 is MNHEY and CDR2 SMNVEV (reference sequence). This clonotype originated in a man aged 25 to 45 who had recovered from COVID-19. What was sequenced was PBMCs or T cells enriched from blood (not recorded which). This chain links TRBV27 with TRBJ1-1; TRBD1 is a possible D gene (6 bases). In nucleotides, the CDR3 is TGTGCCAGCAGTTTAGTCTGGGGGCGGCGGGACACTGAAGCTTTCTTT. Amino acids: CASSLVWGRRDTEAFF.